The 10 T cell receptor beta chains presented below share a single source sample, sequenced in a study of graft-versus-host responses after intestinal transplantation. Profiling relied on immunoSEQ multiplex PCR, and the TCRdb table lists in-frame clones only, not all of them. The sample includes over 55,000 clones, 75% to 90% seen only once; the top ten take around 0.37%. No cognate antigen is known for these TCRs. This specimen consisted of unstimulated CD4+ T cells sorted from spleen or lymph node cells, obtained before transplant. The receptor source for this set is a human donor who was the organ donor for an intestinal transplant.

The chain has TRBV10-3 and TRBJ2-3, with 7 bases fitting TRBD1. V shed 6 bases, J shed 2 bases, and the junction held 11 bases outside the gene matches. CDR3 size: 16 residues. Looked up from germline, CDR1 is ENHRY and CDR2 is SYGVKD. CDR3 in DNA: TGTGCCATCAGAGTCACCGGGACAGCCCTCACAGATACGCAGTATTTT. The encoded protein is CAIRVTGTALTDTQYF.

The genes are TRBV28 and TRBJ2-3; 14 bases are shared with TRBD2. This CDR3 comprises 17 residues. Germline V gene sequence: CDR1 MDHEN, CDR2 SYDVKM. The trim removed 3 bases at V and 4 bases at J, leaving 6 bases unmatched. CDR3 in amino acids: CASSFIGLAGGSDTQYF. CDR3 coding DNA: TGTGCCAGCAGTTTTATCGGACTAGCGGGGGGTTCAGATACGCAGTATTTT. Drawing the rest from reference TRBV28 and TRBJ2-3, the complete variable domain is DVKVTQSSRYLVKRTGEKVFLECVQDMDHENMFWYRQDPGLGLRLIYFSYDVKMKEKGDIPEGYSVSREKKERFSLILESASTNQTSMYLCASSFIGLAGGSDTQYFGPGTRLTVL.

V gene TRBV19 combines with J gene TRBJ2-7; weak D call: TRBD2 (6 bases). The CDR3 spans 13 residues. Trimming pared 3 bases from V and 4 bases from J, leaving 10 bases between. CDR1 LNHDA and CDR2 SQIVND come from the germline V gene (reference sequence). The CDR3 protein is CASSMGEVYEQYV. CDR3 coding DNA: TGTGCCAGTAGTATGGGGGAGGTTTACGAGCAGTACGTC.

V is TRBV27 and J is TRBJ2-1, with 8 bases aligning to TRBD1. J lost 7 bases, V lost 5 bases, and 4 bases had no gene match. CDR1 is MNHEY and CDR2 is SMNVEV in the germline V gene (reference sequence). This CDR3 comprises 13 residues. CDR3 bases: TGTGCCAGCAGTCAAAGGGACAGGAATGAGCAGTTCTTC. As protein: CASSQRDRNEQFF.

The CDR3 DNA reads as TGTGCCAGTAGTGAACGGGACAGGGGTCCTAATTCACCCCTCCACTTT. It codes for CASSERDRGPNSPLHF. The V call is TRBV19, the J call TRBJ1-6; 10 bases match TRBD1. V lost 5 bases and J lost 6; bases outside the gene matches: 7. Germline V gives CDR1 LNHDA, CDR2 SQIVND (reference sequence). The CDR3 totals 16 residues. The whole variable domain, filled in from reference TRBV19 and TRBJ1-6, reads DGGITQSPKYLFRKEGQNVTLSCEQNLNHDAMYWYRQDPGQGLRLIYYSQIVNDFQKGDIAEGYSVSREKKESFPLTVTSAQKNPTAFYLCASSERDRGPNSPLHFGNGTRLTVT.

This chain uses TRBV4-1 with TRBJ2-1; 12 bases fit TRBD2. In germline, CDR1 is MGHRA, CDR2 YSYEKL. CDR3 length: 16 amino acids. Germline trimming cut 1 base from V and 9 bases from J; bases unmatched to any gene: 7. The CDR3 sequence is CASSQVSSGGAGEQFF. For the CDR3, the DNA is TGCGCCAGCAGCCAAGTCTCTAGCGGGGGGGCCGGTGAGCAGTTCTTC.

About this clone: Sequence at one end of the junction differs from germline and may be a read error. The rearrangement links TRBV7-2 to TRBJ2-1, with a tentative D call TRBD2 (5 bases). Germline V gene lookup returns CDR1 SGHTA and CDR2 FQGNSA. The CDR3 has 13 amino acids. In DNA, the CDR3 is TGTGCCAGCAGGGGAGACTCCTCCAATGAGCAGTTCTTC. The encoded protein is CASRGDSSNEQFF.

This sequence joins TRBV19 and TRBJ1-2; D call uncertain. V was pared by 3 bases and J by 4 bases, with 15 bases between. Germline CDR1 is LNHDA and CDR2 is SQIVND (reference sequence). The CDR3 is 15 amino acids. The CDR3 DNA follows: TGTGCCAGTAGTATTAGAGAAGGAGGGTCCTATGGCTACACCTTC. Protein: CASSIREGGSYGYTF.

The genes are TRBV7-2 and TRBJ1-5, with 8 bases that match TRBD1. J gave up 2 bases and V 6 bases, and 6 bases lay outside the gene matches. This CDR3 comprises 15 residues. Per the germline V gene, CDR1 is SGHTA and CDR2 is FQGNSA. Here the CDR3 DNA reads TGTGCCAGCAGTCGAGACAGGGGTGGCAATCAGCCCCAGCATTTT. This gives the protein CASSRDRGGNQPQHF. The entire variable domain, with the rest obtained from reference TRBV7-2 and TRBJ1-5, is as follows: GAGVSQSPSNKVTEKGKDVELRCDPISGHTALYWYRQSLGQGLEFLIYFQGNSAPDKSGLPSDRFSAERTGGSVSTLTIQRTQQEDSAVYLCASSRDRGGNQPQHFGDGTRLSIL.

In this sample, this clone turned up a few times. V gene TRBV19 combines with J gene TRBJ2-1; TRBD1 agrees at 9 bases. The germline V gene has CDR1 LNHDA and CDR2 SQIVND (reference sequence). The CDR3 loop spans 15 amino acids. The V gene end was trimmed by 3 bases and the J gene end by 1 base; junction bases not matched to a gene: 1. CDR3 sequence: CASSIGQGSYNEQFF. For the CDR3, the DNA is TGTGCCAGTAGTATCGGACAGGGGTCCTACAATGAGCAGTTCTTC.